This entry features one T cell receptor (beta chain) sequence. Its antigen remains unknown. Other DNA sequences from this sample encode an identical CDR3 as well. This sample was taken from a study of cytomegalovirus exposure and HLA in healthy donors. Study findings and constraints: In a later analysis, productive TCRs from donors in an Asian-associated ancestry cluster reportedly carried fewer N-insertions than the cohort mean. Analysis was carried out at a later point, and it linked a missense DCLRE1C variant to TCR beta V- and J-gene trimming. Association with HLA alleles at 0.05 false discovery rate was found for 15,000 to 20,000 TCR beta sequences in a later analysis.

This CDR3 is 15 amino acids long. PCR involved 60 Vbeta and 13 Jbeta primers. The protocol was immunoSEQ multiplex PCR, while the TCRdb copy is restricted to in-frame clones and leaves out a portion. The sample records 100,000 to 150,000 clones, 73% being singletons. The origin of this receptor is a man between 60 and 75 years old in good health and CMV-seropositive. The chain combines TRBV12-1 with TRBJ2-7; no check of the table's D call, TRBD2, against the DNA was made. TRBV12-1 is flagged as a pseudogene. The sample taken for sequencing was PBMCs. The CDR3 region has the DNA TGTGCCAGCAGCTTTGCAACCTCCTTCGGAGGCGAGCAGTACTTC. Translated, it gives CASSFATSFGGEQYF.